The 21 T cell receptor beta chains in this list originate from one sample, sequenced in a study of cytomegalovirus exposure and HLA in healthy donors. Primers: 60 Vbeta forward and 13 Jbeta reverse. TCRdb's table, derived via immunoSEQ multiplex PCR, lists solely in-frame clones and lacks some. The table includes 150,000 to 200,000 clones, roughly 80% detected once. The sequenced material came from PBMCs. All receptors derive from a woman younger than 30 in good health and CMV-seronegative.

The chain has TRBV6-5 and TRBJ1-5, with a tentative D call TRBD1 (6 bases). V lost 1 base, J lost 2 bases, and 6 bases lay in between. The CDR3 has 14 residues. Germline V gene data show CDR1 as MNHEY and CDR2 as SVGAGI. Here the CDR3 DNA reads TGTGCCAGCAGTTACTACAGGGGCAATCAGCCCCAGCATTTT. Protein product: CASSYYRGNQPQHF.

This sequence joins TRBV11-3 and TRBJ2-3; 7 bases match TRBD2. Trimming cost V 6 bases and J 4 bases; bases outside gene matches: 10. This CDR3 has 15 residues. Germline CDR1 is SGHNT and CDR2 is YENEEA. The CDR3 coding sequence is TGTGCCAGCAGTGGGAGCGGGATAACCTCAGATACGCAGTATTTT. Its protein is CASSGSGITSDTQYF.

This rearrangement joins TRBV5-1 to TRBJ2-5, with D possibly TRBD1 on 6 matching bases. Between the trimmed V and J ends, which lost 4 bases and 0 bases, there was a span of 19 bases. There are 17 residues in the CDR3. In germline, CDR1 is SGHRS, CDR2 YFSETQ. CDR3 sequence (DNA): TGCGCCAGCAGCCGAGGGGGTGGGACACCAGACCAAGAGACCCAGTACTTC. Its protein is CASSRGGGTPDQETQYF.

This rearrangement joins TRBV19 to TRBJ1-1; maybe TRBD1 (5 bases). Trimming took off 5 bases at V and 1 base at J, with 11 bases between the two ends. The CDR3 is made up of 14 amino acids. The germline V gene has CDR1 LNHDA and CDR2 SQIVND (reference sequence). The CDR3 nucleotides read TGTGCCAGTAGTTGGGGCCGGCCGAACACTGAAGCTTTCTTT. Encoded protein: CASSWGRPNTEAFF.

The CDR3 coding sequence is TGTGCCAGCAGTGAAGGGACAGGGCGCTACAATGAGCAGTTCTTC. This sequence encodes CASSEGTGRYNEQFF. The chain has TRBV6-1 and TRBJ2-1; 8 bases fit TRBD1. With V trimmed by 1 base and J by 3 bases, 2 bases remained unmatched. CDR1 is MNHNS, CDR2 SASEGT, per germline. This CDR3 is 15 amino acids long.

The rearrangement joins TRBV7-2 to TRBJ2-7, with 7 bases that match TRBD2. CDR1 is SGHTA and CDR2 is FQGNSA in the germline V gene. Trimming removed 1 base from V and 7 bases from J; junction bases left unmatched: 7. The CDR3 loop spans 14 amino acids. The CDR3 is CASSLGASGGEQYF. In DNA, the CDR3 is TGTGCCAGCAGCTTAGGGGCTAGCGGAGGGGAGCAGTACTTC.

CDR3 coding DNA: TGTGCCAGCAGCCCTGGGTCAGGGGGCTCCTACGAGCAGTACTTC. Protein product: CASSPGSGGSYEQYF. This rearrangement joins TRBV7-9 to TRBJ2-7; 7 bases align to TRBD1. The V and J ends lost 5 bases and 0 bases, in that order; junction bases with no gene match: 7. The CDR3 has 15 residues. The germline gives CDR1 SEHNR, CDR2 FQNEAQ (reference sequence).

The rearrangement joins TRBV7-2 to TRBJ1-2; a possible D gene is TRBD1 (6 bases). Germline lookup yields CDR1 SGHTA and CDR2 FQGNSA. The CDR3 covers 13 residues. V was trimmed by 5 bases and J by 6 bases, leaving 13 bases between them. CDR3 loop: CASSNLEGDGYTF. The CDR3 DNA is TGTGCCAGCAGCAACCTAGAGGGGGATGGCTACACCTTC.

V gene TRBV7-9 combines with J gene TRBJ1-1, with D maybe TRBD1 (6 bases). V was cut by 4 bases and J by 3 bases, with 9 bases left in between. Germline V CDR1 and CDR2: SEHNR, FQNEAQ (reference sequence). This CDR3 has 13 amino acids. The CDR3 sequence: CASSSKGDTEAFF. CDR3 bases: TGTGCCAGCAGCTCTAAGGGGGACACTGAAGCTTTCTTT.

The gene calls are TRBV27 and TRBJ2-3, with TRBD1 matching 7 bases. Germline V gene data show CDR1 as MNHEY and CDR2 as SMNVEV (reference sequence). V lost 6 bases, J lost 0 bases, and 3 bases stayed unmatched. The CDR3 length is 14 residues. The CDR3 loop is CASRRQGSTDTQYF. The CDR3 nucleotides are TGTGCCAGCAGACGACAGGGAAGCACAGATACGCAGTATTTT.

The chain joins TRBV11-3 to TRBJ2-6, with D perhaps matching TRBD1 (6 bases). CDR1 and CDR2 from the germline V gene are SGHNT and YENEEA. The germline V and J ends were trimmed by 5 bases and 0 bases, with 14 bases remaining between them. The CDR3 sequence is 17 residues long. CDR3 bases: TGTGCCAGCAGCGTATCCCAGGGGCGCTCTGGGGCCAACGTCCTGACTTTC. Translating it yields CASSVSQGRSGANVLTF.

The genes are TRBV13 and TRBJ2-1; 9 nucleotides match TRBD2. V shed 5 bases and J 3 bases; nucleotides not matched to a gene: 11. Germline V lookup: CDR1 PRHDT, CDR2 FYEKMQ (reference sequence). The CDR3 loop spans 17 amino acids. This CDR3 is CASSPLGGRGIYNEQFF. As DNA, the CDR3 is TGTGCCAGCAGCCCCCTTGGCGGGAGGGGGATCTACAATGAGCAGTTCTTC.

The chain carries TRBV29-1 and TRBJ1-5; weak D call: TRBD1 (6 bases). Germline CDR1 and CDR2: SQVTM and ANQGSEA. The CDR3 contains 13 residues. Trimming pared 4 bases from V and 5 bases from J, leaving 12 bases between. The CDR3 region is CSVVTGIDQPQHF. The DNA for the CDR3 is TGCAGCGTTGTTACAGGGATCGATCAGCCCCAGCATTTT.

J is TRBJ2-7 and V is TRBV19; no clear D. The germline V and J ends were trimmed by 4 bases and 5 bases, with 6 bases remaining between them. The germline gives CDR1 LNHDA, CDR2 SQIVND (reference sequence). This CDR3 spans 11 amino acids. The CDR3 reads CASSKRDEQYF. DNA for the CDR3: TGTGCCAGTAGTAAGAGAGACGAGCAGTACTTC.

Only one count was recorded for this clone. The CDR3 loop is CASSHRTSGRSYEQYF. In DNA form, the CDR3 reads TGTGCCAGCAGCCACCGAACTAGCGGGAGGTCCTACGAGCAGTACTTC. The chain joins TRBV7-9 to TRBJ2-7, with 12 bases lining up with TRBD2. This CDR3 region has 16 residues. With 5 bases clipped from V and 1 base from J, the junction kept 6 bases outside the gene matches. Germline assignment: CDR1 SEHNR and CDR2 FQNEAQ (reference sequence).

This clone came up a few times. The chain links TRBV4-1 to TRBJ2-1; the D gene is possibly TRBD2 (6 bases). The CDR3 totals 14 residues. Trimming removed 4 bases at V and 2 bases at J, with 9 bases between. The germline V gene has CDR1 MGHRA and CDR2 YSYEKL. In nucleotides, the CDR3 is TGCGCCAGCAGCCTTAGGACTACCTACAATGAGCAGTTCTTC. Amino acid sequence: CASSLRTTYNEQFF.

In DNA, the CDR3 is TGTGCCAGCAGTTGGGACAGGGGATACGAGCAGTACTTC. It encodes CASSWDRGYEQYF. The V call is TRBV27, the J call TRBJ2-7; 10 nucleotides match TRBD1. Germline V lookup: CDR1 MNHEY, CDR2 SMNVEV (reference sequence). The CDR3 runs to 13 residues. With 4 bases clipped from V and 4 bases from J, the junction kept 1 base outside the gene matches.

This chain uses TRBV2 with TRBJ2-1, with 8 bases aligning to TRBD1. Germline trimming cut 3 bases from V and 14 bases from J; bases unmatched to any gene: 12. Germline V gene sequence: CDR1 SNHLY, CDR2 FYNNEI. The CDR3 runs 14 residues. In DNA form, the CDR3 reads TGTGCCAGCAGTGATCCCTTCCAGGGGGCGCAGAAGTTCTTC. It encodes CASSDPFQGAQKFF.

CDR3 region: CASSRRTGGASDTIYF. As DNA, the CDR3 is TGCGCCAGCAGCCGCCGGACAGGGGGAGCCTCAGACACCATATATTTT. The V call is TRBV4-3, the J call TRBJ1-3, with 10 bases matching TRBD1. Germline V lookup: CDR1 LGHNA, CDR2 YSLEER. There are 16 residues in the CDR3. The V and J ends lost 4 bases and 8 bases, in that order; junction bases with no gene match: 11.

The chain is built from TRBV9 and TRBJ2-2, with D possibly being TRBD2 (5 bases). This CDR3 comprises 16 residues. Germline CDR1 and CDR2: SGDLS and YYNGEE. V dropped 4 bases and J dropped 5 bases, with 18 bases sitting between them. The CDR3 region is CASSLTATSQTGELFF. CDR3 coding DNA: TGTGCCAGCAGCCTCACGGCTACTAGTCAAACCGGGGAGCTGTTTTTT.

The rearrangement links TRBV5-5 to TRBJ2-7; 10 bases are a match to TRBD2. Germline V gives CDR1 SGHKS, CDR2 YYEKEE (reference sequence). The J segment lost 2 bases and the V segment lost 7 bases, leaving 6 bases of the junction unmatched. The CDR3 loop spans 14 amino acids. The CDR3 sequence: CASQREGLAYEQYF. CDR3 coding DNA: TGTGCCAGCCAGCGGGAGGGTCTGGCCTACGAGCAGTACTTC.